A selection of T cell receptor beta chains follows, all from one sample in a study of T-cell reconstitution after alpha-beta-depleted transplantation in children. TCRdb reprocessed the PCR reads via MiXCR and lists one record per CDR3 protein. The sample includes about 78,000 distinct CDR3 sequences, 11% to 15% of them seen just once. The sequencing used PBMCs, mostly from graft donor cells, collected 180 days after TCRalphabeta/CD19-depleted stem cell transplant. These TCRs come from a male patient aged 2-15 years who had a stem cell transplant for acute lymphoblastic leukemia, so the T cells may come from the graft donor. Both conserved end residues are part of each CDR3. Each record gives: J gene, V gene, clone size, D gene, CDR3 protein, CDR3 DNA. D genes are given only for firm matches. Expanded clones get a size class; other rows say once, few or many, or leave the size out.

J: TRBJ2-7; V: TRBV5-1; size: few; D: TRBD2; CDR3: CASSFTERGVPYEQYF; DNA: TGCGCCAGCAGCTTCACGGAGCGGGGGGTCCCCTACGAGCAGTACTTC
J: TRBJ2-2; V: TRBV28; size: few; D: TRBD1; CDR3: CASSLVGTANTGELFF; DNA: TGTGCCAGCAGTTTAGTTGGGACAGCGAACACCGGGGAGCTGTTTTTT
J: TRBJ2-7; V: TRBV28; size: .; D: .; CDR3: CASSLWSRDNEQYF; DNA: TGTGCCAGCAGTTTATGGTCCAGGGATAACGAGCAGTACTTC
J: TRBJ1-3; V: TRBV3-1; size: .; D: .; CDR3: CASTQQVSGNTIYF; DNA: TGTGCCAGCACCCAACAGGTTTCTGGAAACACCATATATTTT
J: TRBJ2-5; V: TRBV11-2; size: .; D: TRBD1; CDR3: CASSLSLPGGETQYF; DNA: TGTGCCAGCAGCTTATCTCTACCAGGGGGAGAGACCCAGTACTTC
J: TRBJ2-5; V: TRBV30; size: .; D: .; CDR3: CAWSDPETQYF; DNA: TGTGCCTGGAGTGATCCTGAGACCCAGTACTTC
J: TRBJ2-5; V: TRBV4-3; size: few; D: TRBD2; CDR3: CASSQGTRQETQYF; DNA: TGCGCCAGCAGCCAAGGGACTAGACAAGAGACCCAGTACTTC
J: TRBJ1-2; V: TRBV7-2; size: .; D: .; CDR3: CASSLAEGSIYGYTF; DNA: TGTGCCAGCAGCTTAGCCGAAGGGAGTATCTATGGCTACACCTTC
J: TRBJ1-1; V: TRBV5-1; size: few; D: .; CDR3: CASSLGQGRTEAFF; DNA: TGCGCCAGCAGCTTGGGTCAGGGCCGAACTGAAGCTTTCTTT
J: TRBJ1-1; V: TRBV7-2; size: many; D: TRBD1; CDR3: CASNRGNTEAFF; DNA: TGTGCCAGCAACAGGGGGAACACTGAAGCTTTCTTT
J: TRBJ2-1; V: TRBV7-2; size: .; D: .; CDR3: CASSLWGRNNEQFF; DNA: TGTGCCAGCAGCTTATGGGGGAGAAACAATGAGCAGTTCTTC
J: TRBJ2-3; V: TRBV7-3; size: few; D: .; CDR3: CASGTRSTDTQYF; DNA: TGTGCCAGCGGTACTAGGAGCACAGATACGCAGTATTTT
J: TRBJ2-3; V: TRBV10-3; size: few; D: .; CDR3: CAISESRSASTDTQYF; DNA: TGTGCCATCAGTGAGTCTAGGTCCGCGAGCACAGATACGCAGTATTTT
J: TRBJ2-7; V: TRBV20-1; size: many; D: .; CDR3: CSARGRVASYEQYF; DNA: TGCAGTGCTAGGGGCAGGGTAGCGTCCTACGAGCAGTACTTC
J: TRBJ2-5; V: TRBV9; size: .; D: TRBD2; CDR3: CASSTPRASGKETQYF; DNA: TGTGCCAGCAGCACTCCAAGGGCTAGCGGGAAAGAGACCCAGTACTTC
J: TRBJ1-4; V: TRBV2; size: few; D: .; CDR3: CASSYGTTNEKLFF; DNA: TGTGCCAGCAGTTACGGGACAACTAATGAAAAACTGTTTTTT
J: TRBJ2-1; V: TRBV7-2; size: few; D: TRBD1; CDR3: CASKFGTGYEQFF; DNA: TGTGCCAGCAAATTTGGGACAGGGTATGAGCAGTTCTTC
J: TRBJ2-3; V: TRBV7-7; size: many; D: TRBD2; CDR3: CASSPLAGVTDTQYF; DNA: TGTGCTAGCAGCCCCCTAGCGGGTGTCACAGATACGCAGTATTTT
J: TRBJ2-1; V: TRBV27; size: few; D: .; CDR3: CASSGFGNEQFF; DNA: TGTGCCAGCAGTGGGTTTGGCAATGAGCAGTTCTTC
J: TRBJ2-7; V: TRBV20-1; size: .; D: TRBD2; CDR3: CSARGSFRLAGGSYEQYF; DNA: TGCAGTGCTAGAGGCTCGTTTCGACTAGCGGGAGGTTCCTACGAGCAGTACTTC
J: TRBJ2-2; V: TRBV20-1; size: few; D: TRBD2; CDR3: CSARAPGLAGPTGELFF; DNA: TGCAGTGCTAGAGCTCCGGGACTAGCGGGCCCCACCGGGGAGCTGTTTTTT
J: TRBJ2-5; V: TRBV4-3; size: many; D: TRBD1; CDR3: CASSQDPRDRGQETQYF; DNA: TGCGCCAGCAGCCAAGATCCTAGGGACAGGGGTCAAGAGACCCAGTACTTC
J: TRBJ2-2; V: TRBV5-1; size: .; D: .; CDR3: CASSPDFPYTGELFF; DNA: TGCGCCAGCAGCCCGGACTTCCCTTACACCGGGGAGCTGTTTTTT
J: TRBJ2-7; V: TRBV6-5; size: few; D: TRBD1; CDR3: CASGLGDRVREQYF; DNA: TGTGCCAGCGGTTTAGGGGACAGGGTGCGGGAGCAGTACTTC
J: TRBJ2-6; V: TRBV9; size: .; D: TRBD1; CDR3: CASSVRQGPSSGANVLTF; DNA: TGTGCCAGCAGCGTACGACAGGGGCCCAGCTCTGGGGCCAACGTCCTGACTTTC
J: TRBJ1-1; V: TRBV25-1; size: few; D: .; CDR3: CASGRGHTEAFF; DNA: TGTGCCAGCGGGCGGGGTCACACTGAAGCTTTCTTT
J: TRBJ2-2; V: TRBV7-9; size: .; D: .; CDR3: CASSLDSGELFF; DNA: TGTGCCAGCAGCTTGGACAGCGGGGAGCTGTTTTTT
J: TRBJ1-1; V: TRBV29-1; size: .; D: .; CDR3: CSVEGVNTEAFF; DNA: TGCAGCGTTGAAGGGGTGAACACTGAAGCTTTCTTT